These T cell receptor beta chains were read from a single sample in a study of breast tumors, draining lymph nodes, adjacent tissues. TCRdb fed the multiplex PCR reads into MiXCR, producing one record per CDR3 protein. This table holds over 200,000 distinct CDR3 sequences, 30% to 35% found once. Sequenced material: axillary lymph node tissue. These receptors originate from a female donor with breast cancer. Some clones in this sample may be carry-over from other donors' samples. CDR3s include the opening cysteine and the closing phenylalanine or tryptophan. The order of the fields is clone size, J gene, V gene, CDR3 length, D gene, CDR3 protein, CDR3 DNA. D genes are given only for firm matches. Expanded clones get a size class; other rows say once, few or many, or leave the size out.

size: NA; J: TRBJ2-3; V: TRBV6-2/TRBV6-3; length: 16; D: NA; CDR3: CASRKAGRGNLDTQYF; DNA: TGTGCCAGCAGGAAGGCGGGCAGGGGTAATTTAGATACGCAGTATTTT
size: many; J: TRBJ1-5; V: TRBV20-1; length: 15; D: NA; CDR3: CSAMGGKNSNQPQHF; DNA: TGCAGTGCTATGGGGGGGAAAAATAGCAATCAGCCCCAGCATTTT
size: many; J: TRBJ1-5; V: TRBV6-4; length: 13; D: NA; CDR3: CASSVRVGQPQHF; DNA: TGTGCCAGCAGTGTCCGGGTCGGTCAGCCCCAGCATTTT
size: many; J: TRBJ2-1; V: TRBV7-7; length: 15; D: TRBD2; CDR3: CASSILAGRVDEQFF; DNA: TGTGCTAGCAGCATTCTAGCGGGAAGGGTCGATGAGCAGTTCTTC
size: many; J: TRBJ2-7; V: TRBV11-2; length: 15; D: NA; CDR3: CASRPGQPSPYEQYF; DNA: TGTGCCAGCAGACCAGGACAACCCTCCCCCTACGAGCAGTACTTC
size: NA; J: TRBJ2-6; V: TRBV12-3/TRBV12-4; length: 18; D: TRBD1; CDR3: CASSSWTGGFSGANVLTF; DNA: TGTGCCAGCAGTTCATGGACAGGGGGCTTCTCTGGGGCCAACGTCCTGACTTTC
size: NA; J: TRBJ2-5; V: TRBV20-1; length: 10; D: NA; CDR3: CSAERETQYF; DNA: TGCAGTGCCGAGAGGGAGACCCAGTACTTC
size: many; J: TRBJ2-3; V: TRBV13; length: 16; D: TRBD2; CDR3: CASSPDSGRGTDTQYF; DNA: TGTGCCAGCAGCCCCGATAGCGGGAGAGGGACAGATACGCAGTATTTT
size: many; J: TRBJ1-6; V: TRBV4-3; length: 17; D: NA; CDR3: CASSQDRRVGYNSPLHF; DNA: TGCGCCAGCAGCCAAGATCGCAGGGTAGGATATAATTCACCCCTCCACTTT
size: many; J: TRBJ1-2; V: TRBV9; length: 15; D: NA; CDR3: CASSVFDSPTYGSTF; DNA: TGTGCCAGCAGCGTATTTGACAGTCCAACCTATGGCTCCACCTTC
size: many; J: TRBJ2-7; V: TRBV19; length: 12; D: NA; CDR3: CASSTGGYEQYF; DNA: TGTGCCAGTAGTACTGGGGGGTACGAGCAGTACTTC
size: many; J: TRBJ2-7; V: TRBV7-2; length: 14; D: TRBD2; CDR3: CASSPGTSSHEQYF; DNA: TGTGCCAGCAGCCCCGGGACTAGCTCCCACGAGCAGTACTTC
size: many; J: TRBJ2-3; V: TRBV2; length: 11; D: NA; CDR3: CASRRGGPQYF; DNA: TGTGCCAGCAGACGAGGAGGACCGCAGTATTTT
size: NA; J: TRBJ2-5; V: TRBV2; length: 15; D: TRBD2; CDR3: CASKKKSGGGETQYF; DNA: TGTGCCAGCAAGAAGAAAAGCGGGGGTGGGGAGACCCAGTACTTC
size: NA; J: TRBJ2-1; V: TRBV20-1; length: 16; D: NA; CDR3: CSAREGSRQKRNEQFF; DNA: TGCAGTGCTAGAGAGGGTTCGCGGCAGAAACGGAATGAGCAGTTCTTC
size: many; J: TRBJ1-6; V: TRBV3-2; length: 15; D: NA; CDR3: CASSQDLSYNSPLHF; DNA: TGTGCCAGCAGCCAAGATTTGAGTTATAATTCACCCCTCCACTTT
size: many; J: TRBJ1-3; V: TRBV15; length: 12; D: NA; CDR3: CATSSASGTIYF; DNA: TGTGCCACCAGCAGTGCGTCGGGCACCATATATTTT
size: NA; J: TRBJ2-7; V: TRBV7-9; length: 16; D: TRBD2; CDR3: CASSLSGGGGSYEQYF; DNA: TGTGCCAGCAGCTTAAGTGGGGGGGGGGGTTCCTACGAGCAGTACTTC
size: NA; J: TRBJ2-7; V: TRBV5-1; length: 16; D: TRBD2; CDR3: CASSVTGTSESYEQYF; DNA: TGCGCCAGCAGCGTGACCGGGACTAGCGAATCCTACGAGCAGTACTTC
size: once; J: TRBJ2-2; V: TRBV2; length: 16; D: TRBD1; CDR3: CASTERGQGRTGELFF; DNA: TGTGCCAGCACCGAGCGGGGACAGGGGAGGACCGGGGAGCTGTTTTTT
size: many; J: TRBJ1-5; V: TRBV6-1; length: 17; D: TRBD1; CDR3: CASRPGQGAMGNQPQHF; DNA: TGTGCCAGCAGGCCGGGACAGGGGGCTATGGGCAATCAGCCCCAGCATTTT
size: many; J: TRBJ2-1; V: TRBV12-3/TRBV12-4; length: 10; D: NA; CDR3: CASSGQLQFF; DNA: TGTGCCAGCAGTGGGCAGCTGCAGTTCTTC
size: NA; J: TRBJ2-7; V: TRBV5-1; length: 13; D: NA; CDR3: CASKRIEQVEQYF; DNA: TGCGCCAGCAAACGGATAGAACAGGTCGAGCAGTACTTC
size: many; J: TRBJ2-3; V: TRBV5-1; length: 16; D: TRBD2; CDR3: CASSLVLAGPTDTQYF; DNA: TGCGCCAGCAGCTTGGTCCTAGCGGGGCCCACAGATACGCAGTATTTT
size: many; J: TRBJ2-7; V: TRBV19; length: 13; D: NA; CDR3: CASSIGAEGEQYF; DNA: TGTGCCAGTAGTATCGGGGCAGAGGGCGAGCAGTACTTC
size: many; J: TRBJ2-1; V: TRBV19; length: 15; D: TRBD1; CDR3: CASSIAGTGSGEQFF; DNA: TGTGCCAGTAGTATAGCCGGGACAGGGTCTGGTGAGCAGTTCTTC
size: many; J: TRBJ2-5; V: TRBV18; length: 16; D: NA; CDR3: CASSPPLAGVQETQYF; DNA: TGTGCCAGCTCACCACCGCTAGCAGGGGTACAAGAGACCCAGTACTTC
size: few; J: TRBJ2-5; V: TRBV3-1; length: 14; D: TRBD2; CDR3: CASSSSGGPRAQYF; DNA: TGTGCCAGCAGTTCTAGCGGGGGACCTAGGGCCCAGTACTTC
size: NA; J: TRBJ2-2; V: TRBV24-1; length: 15; D: NA; CDR3: CATSGQTDNTGELFF; DNA: TGTGCCACCAGTGGACAGACAGATAACACCGGGGAGCTGTTTTTT
size: NA; J: TRBJ1-6; V: TRBV6-5; length: 17; D: NA; CDR3: CASSHPQQGSSNSPLHF; DNA: TGTGCCAGCAGTCACCCGCAACAGGGATCAAGTAATTCACCCCTCCACTTT
size: NA; J: TRBJ2-5; V: TRBV18; length: 12; D: TRBD2; CDR3: CAPSGMLETQYF; DNA: TGTGCTCCTAGCGGGATGTTAGAGACCCAGTACTTC
size: NA; J: TRBJ2-4; V: TRBV19; length: 17; D: TRBD1; CDR3: CASSIGTVGLAKNIQYF; DNA: TGTGCCAGTAGTATCGGGACAGTAGGACTAGCCAAAAACATTCAGTACTTC
size: NA; J: TRBJ1-2; V: TRBV6-7; length: 18; D: TRBD1; CDR3: CASSYWGVGGQIYYGYTF; DNA: TGTGCCAGCAGTTACTGGGGGGTAGGGGGACAGATTTACTATGGCTACACCTTC
size: once; J: TRBJ1-3; V: TRBV6-5; length: 15; D: NA; CDR3: CASSHSQNSGNTIYF; DNA: TGTGCCAGCAGTCACTCACAAAACTCTGGAAACACCATATATTTT
size: NA; J: TRBJ2-5; V: TRBV7-9; length: 15; D: NA; CDR3: CASSPVRGAYETQYF; DNA: TGTGCCAGCAGCCCAGTCAGGGGGGCCTATGAGACCCAGTACTTC
size: NA; J: TRBJ2-3; V: TRBV7-8; length: 13; D: TRBD2; CDR3: CASSFGGAGTQYF; DNA: TGTGCCAGCAGCTTCGGGGGGGCCGGTACGCAGTATTTT
size: medium-sized; J: TRBJ1-2; V: TRBV7-9; length: 12; D: TRBD1; CDR3: CASSLVGTAHTF; DNA: TGTGCCAGCAGCTTAGTAGGGACAGCTCATACCTTC
size: NA; J: TRBJ2-1; V: TRBV18; length: 18; D: TRBD2; CDR3: CASSPEVTRGRVGNEQFF; DNA: TGTGCCAGCTCACCAGAAGTCACTCGCGGGAGGGTCGGGAATGAGCAGTTCTTC
size: many; J: TRBJ1-2; V: TRBV5-5; length: 15; D: TRBD1; CDR3: CASSLEVRQGYGYTF; DNA: TGTGCCAGCAGCTTGGAGGTGCGACAGGGTTATGGCTACACCTTC
size: many; J: TRBJ2-1; V: TRBV2; length: 16; D: TRBD1; CDR3: CASNSLLGTAYNEQFF; DNA: TGTGCCAGCAATTCCCTACTAGGGACAGCCTACAATGAGCAGTTCTTC
size: many; J: TRBJ2-3; V: TRBV5-6; length: 18; D: NA; CDR3: CASSSFGTGTIYADTQYF; DNA: TGTGCCAGCAGCTCCTTCGGGACCGGGACAATTTATGCAGATACGCAGTATTTT
size: NA; J: TRBJ1-1; V: TRBV14; length: 14; D: TRBD1; CDR3: CASSHHRGNTEAFF; DNA: TGTGCCAGCAGCCACCACAGGGGGAACACTGAAGCTTTCTTT
size: many; J: TRBJ2-5; V: TRBV20-1; length: 15; D: NA; CDR3: CSAQNTDRHQETQYF; DNA: TGCAGTGCTCAAAATACGGACAGACACCAAGAGACCCAGTACTTC
size: few; J: TRBJ2-3; V: TRBV6-1; length: 17; D: TRBD2; CDR3: CASSVTSGGPGTDTQYF; DNA: TGTGCCAGCAGTGTGACTAGCGGGGGGCCCGGCACAGATACGCAGTATTTT